The rows below give T cell receptor beta chains drawn from one sample of a study of blood T cells in healthy people across ages. In TCRdb, the 5' RACE reads were re-called with MiXCR into one record per CDR3 protein. The sample shows a few hundred thousand distinct CDR3 sequences, 25% to 35% of them seen only once. Separately, the same data were catalogued under a study of T cells of mothers and their children.

Sequenced input: blood. The receptors stem from a boy aged 2 to 10 in good health. Both conserved end residues are part of each CDR3. Each record gives: clone size, CDR3 length, D gene, V gene, J gene, CDR3 protein, CDR3 DNA. A D gene is named only where the DNA matches it firmly. The size of a clone is reported for some rows only, either as once, few or many, or as a class for expanded clones.

abundance: NA
len: 11
d_gene: NA
v_gene: TRBV30
j_gene: TRBJ1-2
CDR3aa: CAWDTFYGYTF
CDR3nt: TGTGCCTGGGACACCTTCTATGGCTACACCTTC

abundance: few
len: 13
d_gene: NA
v_gene: TRBV6-2/TRBV6-3
j_gene: TRBJ2-7
CDR3aa: CASSYSQAYEQYF
CDR3nt: TGTGCCAGCAGTTACTCACAAGCCTACGAGCAGTACTTC

abundance: NA
len: 14
d_gene: TRBD2
v_gene: TRBV10-3
j_gene: TRBJ2-4
CDR3aa: CATGLAGEQNIQYF
CDR3nt: TGTGCCACCGGACTAGCGGGAGAGCAAAACATTCAGTACTTC

abundance: many
len: 16
d_gene: NA
v_gene: TRBV9
j_gene: TRBJ1-3
CDR3aa: CASSVGPVFSGNTIYF
CDR3nt: TGTGCCAGCAGCGTAGGCCCGGTGTTCTCTGGAAACACCATATATTTT

abundance: NA
len: 14
d_gene: NA
v_gene: TRBV29-1
j_gene: TRBJ1-1
CDR3aa: CSVERRMENTEAFF
CDR3nt: TGCAGCGTTGAGCGGAGGATGGAGAACACTGAAGCTTTCTTT

abundance: few
len: 13
d_gene: TRBD1
v_gene: TRBV5-4
j_gene: TRBJ2-4
CDR3aa: CASSLGQVGIQYF
CDR3nt: TGTGCTAGCAGCCTTGGACAGGTTGGCATTCAGTACTTC

abundance: NA
len: 14
d_gene: NA
v_gene: TRBV29-1
j_gene: TRBJ2-5
CDR3aa: CSVVGGRGQETQYF
CDR3nt: TGCAGCGTTGTAGGGGGGAGGGGACAAGAGACCCAGTACTTC

abundance: NA
len: 14
d_gene: NA
v_gene: TRBV27
j_gene: TRBJ1-1
CDR3aa: CASSSPAFDTEAFF
CDR3nt: TGTGCCAGCAGTTCACCGGCTTTTGACACTGAAGCTTTCTTT

abundance: NA
len: 16
d_gene: NA
v_gene: TRBV4-1
j_gene: TRBJ2-2
CDR3aa: CASSHSGTANTGELFF
CDR3nt: TGCGCCAGCAGCCATTCCGGGACCGCGAACACCGGGGAGCTGTTTTTT

abundance: NA
len: 19
d_gene: NA
v_gene: TRBV4-3
j_gene: TRBJ2-1
CDR3aa: CASSQLPYRGLSSYNEQFF
CDR3nt: TGCGCCAGCAGCCAATTGCCTTATAGGGGCCTCAGCTCCTACAATGAGCAGTTCTTC

abundance: NA
len: 14
d_gene: NA
v_gene: TRBV12-3/TRBV12-4
j_gene: TRBJ1-4
CDR3aa: CASSLLGVREKLFF
CDR3nt: TGTGCCAGCAGTTTATTGGGGGTTCGGGAAAAACTGTTTTTT

abundance: NA
len: 15
d_gene: NA
v_gene: TRBV6-1
j_gene: TRBJ1-2
CDR3aa: CASSVGQGINYGYTF
CDR3nt: TGTGCCAGCAGTGTCGGCCAGGGGATTAACTATGGCTACACCTTC

abundance: NA
len: 12
d_gene: TRBD1
v_gene: TRBV29-1
j_gene: TRBJ2-7
CDR3aa: CSVSRGPFEQYF
CDR3nt: TGCAGCGTTAGCAGGGGGCCTTTCGAGCAGTACTTC

abundance: few
len: 14
d_gene: NA
v_gene: TRBV7-6
j_gene: TRBJ2-7
CDR3aa: CASSLDDGAYEQYF
CDR3nt: TGTGCCAGCAGCTTAGATGACGGTGCCTACGAGCAGTACTTC

abundance: few
len: 15
d_gene: TRBD1
v_gene: TRBV27
j_gene: TRBJ2-5
CDR3aa: CASSNGQGTVETQYF
CDR3nt: TGTGCCAGCAGTAATGGACAGGGCACTGTGGAGACCCAGTACTTC

abundance: NA
len: 14
d_gene: NA
v_gene: TRBV5-6
j_gene: TRBJ2-5
CDR3aa: CASSLVRTQETQYF
CDR3nt: TGTGCCAGCAGCTTGGTTAGGACACAAGAGACCCAGTACTTC

abundance: NA
len: 16
d_gene: TRBD2
v_gene: TRBV7-2
j_gene: TRBJ2-3
CDR3aa: CASSPGTSGTADTQYF
CDR3nt: TGTGCCAGCAGCCCAGGGACTAGCGGGACCGCAGATACGCAGTATTTT

abundance: NA
len: 15
d_gene: TRBD2
v_gene: TRBV5-1
j_gene: TRBJ2-5
CDR3aa: CASIGLAGPQETQYF
CDR3nt: TGCGCCAGCATTGGACTAGCGGGACCCCAAGAGACCCAGTACTTC

abundance: many
len: 12
d_gene: NA
v_gene: TRBV12-3/TRBV12-4
j_gene: TRBJ2-2
CDR3aa: CASSTPPGELFF
CDR3nt: TGTGCCAGCAGCACTCCCCCCGGGGAGCTGTTTTTT

abundance: NA
len: 15
d_gene: NA
v_gene: TRBV12-3/TRBV12-4
j_gene: TRBJ1-4
CDR3aa: CASSLGEAGNEKLFF
CDR3nt: TGTGCCAGCAGCCTTGGTGAGGCAGGGAACGAAAAACTGTTTTTT

abundance: few
len: 15
d_gene: NA
v_gene: TRBV13
j_gene: TRBJ2-7
CDR3aa: CASSSRDGTPYEQYF
CDR3nt: TGTGCCAGCAGCTCCCGGGACGGAACACCCTACGAGCAGTACTTC

abundance: NA
len: 15
d_gene: NA
v_gene: TRBV7-8
j_gene: TRBJ2-2
CDR3aa: CASSLAHRAGGELFF
CDR3nt: TGTGCCAGCAGCTTAGCGCACCGGGCAGGCGGGGAGCTGTTTTTT

abundance: NA
len: 12
d_gene: TRBD1
v_gene: TRBV20-1
j_gene: TRBJ2-3
CDR3aa: CSATLDRETQYF
CDR3nt: TGCAGTGCTACTCTGGACAGGGAGACGCAGTATTTT

abundance: few
len: 17
d_gene: TRBD2
v_gene: TRBV11-2
j_gene: TRBJ2-7
CDR3aa: CASSLGIRAGDHYEQYF
CDR3nt: TGTGCCAGCAGCTTAGGTATTAGGGCGGGGGACCACTACGAGCAGTACTTC

abundance: few
len: 13
d_gene: NA
v_gene: TRBV3-1
j_gene: TRBJ2-1
CDR3aa: CASSQGLANEQFF
CDR3nt: TGTGCCAGCAGCCAAGGGCTAGCCAATGAGCAGTTCTTC

abundance: NA
len: 16
d_gene: TRBD2
v_gene: TRBV4-3
j_gene: TRBJ2-1
CDR3aa: CASSLSGTSGRDEQFF
CDR3nt: TGCGCCAGCAGCCTTTCTGGGACTAGCGGGAGGGATGAGCAGTTCTTC

abundance: many
len: 15
d_gene: NA
v_gene: TRBV6-6
j_gene: TRBJ2-5
CDR3aa: CASSYSGLSGETQYF
CDR3nt: TGTGCCAGCAGTTACTCGGGGCTTAGTGGGGAGACCCAGTACTTC